These T cell receptor beta chains were read from a single sample in a study of blood T cell repertoires in COVID-19. The method was immunoSEQ multiplex PCR; TCRdb's version includes in-frame clones alone and lacks a portion of them. The table includes 330,000 or so clones, over 85% detected once. The specimen sequenced was peripheral blood. These receptors were obtained from a woman aged 60-75 years with COVID-19, enrolled during active disease. CDR3s include the opening cysteine and the closing phenylalanine or tryptophan. A D gene is named only where the DNA matches it firmly. Size values are once, few and many counts, or a class for expanded clones, and some rows have none.

V	size	J	D	CDR3	DNA
TRBV6-2/TRBV6-3	once	TRBJ1-5	.	CASSYSPRGAAPFNQPQHF	TGTGCCAGCAGTTACTCTCCGCGGGGAGCCGCCCCGTTTAATCAGCCCCAGCATTTT
TRBV19	.	TRBJ1-1	TRBD1	CASSGRGQGREAFF	TGTGCCAGTAGTGGGCGGGGACAGGGGAGAGAAGCTTTCTTT
TRBV6-4	.	TRBJ2-7	.	CASKAGVFSYEQYF	TGTGCCAGCAAGGCAGGGGTGTTCTCCTACGAGCAGTACTTC
TRBV19	.	TRBJ1-5	.	CASATGRGNQPQHF	TGTGCCAGCGCAACAGGGAGAGGGAATCAGCCCCAGCATTTT
TRBV6-6	.	TRBJ2-5	.	CASSRGTADQETQYF	TGTGCCAGCAGTCGCGGGACAGCTGATCAAGAGACCCAGTACTTC
TRBV18	.	TRBJ2-7	TRBD1	CASSPTGTATYEQYF	TGTGCCAGCTCCCCGACAGGGACGGCGACCTACGAGCAGTACTTC
TRBV4-1	.	TRBJ2-7	TRBD1	CASSQDRWDRSGGAYEQYF	TGCGCCAGCAGCCAAGATAGATGGGACAGGTCCGGTGGCGCCTACGAGCAGTACTTC
TRBV28	.	TRBJ2-7	.	CASSFSTGEQYF	TGTGCCAGCAGTTTTTCGACAGGCGAGCAGTACTTC
TRBV21-1	.	TRBJ1-5	.	CASSTRGLFDRGYQPQHF	TGTGCCAGCAGCACCCGAGGGCTTTTCGACAGGGGATATCAGCCCCAGCATTTT
TRBV2	.	TRBJ1-4	.	CATTGRGHEKLFF	TGTGCGACGACGGGCAGGGGTCATGAAAAACTGTTTTTT
TRBV28	.	TRBJ1-1	.	CASSFLERLPPQGTEAFF	TGTGCCAGCAGTTTCCTAGAGCGGCTCCCCCCTCAGGGGACTGAAGCTTTCTTT
TRBV10-3	.	TRBJ1-2	.	CAISERTMDGYTF	TGTGCCATCAGTGAACGGACAATGGATGGCTACACCTTC
TRBV2	.	TRBJ2-6	TRBD1	CASRTGPSGANVLTF	TGTGCCAGCAGGACAGGGCCCTCTGGGGCCAACGTCCTGACTTTC
TRBV13	.	TRBJ2-3	.	CASSPDSRTDTQYF	TGTGCCAGCAGCCCTGACAGCCGCACAGATACGCAGTATTTT
TRBV18	.	TRBJ2-1	TRBD2	CASSPGLAGQYNEQFF	TGTGCCAGCTCACCGGGACTAGCGGGGCAATACAATGAGCAGTTCTTC
TRBV10-1	.	TRBJ2-7	TRBD2	CASSEGSGAREQYF	TGCGCCAGCAGTGAAGGGAGCGGGGCTCGGGAGCAGTACTTC
TRBV7-2	.	TRBJ2-3	TRBD2	CASSLGTSSHTQYF	TGTGCCAGCAGCTTAGGGACTAGCAGTCATACGCAGTATTTT
TRBV28	.	TRBJ1-2	TRBD1	CASRPGTGNYGYTF	TGTGCCAGCAGACCCGGGACAGGGAACTATGGCTACACCTTC
TRBV28	.	TRBJ1-6	.	CASSLVQAGDYNSPLHF	TGTGCCAGCAGTTTAGTACAGGCTGGGGACTATAATTCACCCCTCCACTTT
TRBV30	few	TRBJ1-6	.	CAWSLGAVANSPLHF	TGTGCCTGGAGTCTTGGGGCAGTTGCTAATTCACCCCTCCACTTT
TRBV5-1	.	TRBJ2-2	.	CASSYSQPNTGELFF	TGCGCCAGCAGCTATTCACAGCCGAACACCGGGGAGCTGTTTTTT
TRBV28	.	TRBJ1-6	TRBD1	CASSLFRQGNNSPPHF	TGTGCCAGCAGTTTATTTCGACAGGGCAATAATTCACCCCCCCACTTT